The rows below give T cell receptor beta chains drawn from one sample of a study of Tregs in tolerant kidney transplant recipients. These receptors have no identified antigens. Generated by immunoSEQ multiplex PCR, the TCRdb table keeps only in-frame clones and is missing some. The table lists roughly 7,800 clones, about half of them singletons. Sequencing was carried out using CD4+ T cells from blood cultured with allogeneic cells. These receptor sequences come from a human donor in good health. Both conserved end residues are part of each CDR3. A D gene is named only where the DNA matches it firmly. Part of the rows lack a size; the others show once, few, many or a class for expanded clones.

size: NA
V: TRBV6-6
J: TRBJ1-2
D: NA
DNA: TGTGCCAGCAGGGGGGACGCCTCTAACTATGGCTACACCTTC
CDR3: CASRGDASNYGYTF

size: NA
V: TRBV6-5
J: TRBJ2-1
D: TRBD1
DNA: TGTGCCAGGGCGCGGACAGGGGGAGGTGAGCAGTTCTTC
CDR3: CARARTGGGEQFF

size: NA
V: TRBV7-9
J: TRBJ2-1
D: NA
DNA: TGTGCCAGCAGCTTAATCCTCCTACCTTGGGGTGAGCAGTTCTTC
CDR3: CASSLILLPWGEQFF

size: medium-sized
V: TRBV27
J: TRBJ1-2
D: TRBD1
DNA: TGTGCCAGCAGACAAAACAGGGGAGTAGTAGGTGGCTACACCTTC
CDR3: CASRQNRGVVGGYTF

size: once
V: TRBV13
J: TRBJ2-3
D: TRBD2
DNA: TGTGCCAGCAGCTTACTAGCGGGGGCAGATACGCAGTATTTT
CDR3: CASSLLAGADTQYF

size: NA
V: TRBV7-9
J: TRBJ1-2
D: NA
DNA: TGTGCCAGCAGCTCGATCCGCCAACGGGACGACTATGGCTACACCTTC
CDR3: CASSSIRQRDDYGYTF

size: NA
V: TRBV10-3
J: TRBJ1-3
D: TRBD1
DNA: TGTGCCACGCACAGGGGCATGAACACCATATATTTT
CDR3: CATHRGMNTIYF

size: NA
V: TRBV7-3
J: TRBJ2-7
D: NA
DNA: TGTGCCAGCAGTAGTGGACAGTCCTGGAGCGAGCAGTACTTC
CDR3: CASSSGQSWSEQYF

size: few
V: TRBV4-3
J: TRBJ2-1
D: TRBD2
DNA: TGCGCCAGCAGTTCAAGGACTAGCGCCTGGGGTGAGCAGTTCTTC
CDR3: CASSSRTSAWGEQFF

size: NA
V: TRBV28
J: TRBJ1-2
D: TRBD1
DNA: TGTGCCAGCACACGGGACAGGGGCGCTATAACTACGGGCTACACCTTC
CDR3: CASTRDRGAITTGYTF

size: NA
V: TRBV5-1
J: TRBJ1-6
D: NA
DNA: TGCGCCAGCAGCTTACGGCAGGGGTTCTTTCGCCTCCACTTT
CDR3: CASSLRQGFFRLHF

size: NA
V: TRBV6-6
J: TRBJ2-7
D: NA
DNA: TGTGCCAGCAGTCCCACCGGGACCGAGCAGTACTTC
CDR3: CASSPTGTEQYF

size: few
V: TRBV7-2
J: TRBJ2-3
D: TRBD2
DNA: TGTGCCAGCACCCCCGGGAGGGGGAGGGGGGGCCAGGATACGCAGTATTTT
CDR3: CASTPGRGRGGQDTQYF

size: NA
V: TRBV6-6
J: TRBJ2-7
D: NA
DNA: TGTGCCAGCAGTTCAGTTTACACAGGGGAGCAGTACTTC
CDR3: CASSSVYTGEQYF

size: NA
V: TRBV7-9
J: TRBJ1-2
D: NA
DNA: TGTGCCAGCAGCCGGGCTGGGAGGCTTTATGGCTACACCTTC
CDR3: CASSRAGRLYGYTF

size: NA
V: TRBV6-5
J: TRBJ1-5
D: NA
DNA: TGTGCCAGCAGTGGCACAGGGCGCCAGCCCCAGCATTTT
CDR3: CASSGTGRQPQHF

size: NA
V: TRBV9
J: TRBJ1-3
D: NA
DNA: TGTGCCAGCAGCGTCGGAGACTCTGGAAACACCATATATTTT
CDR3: CASSVGDSGNTIYF

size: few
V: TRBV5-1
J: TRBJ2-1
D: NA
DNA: TGCGCCAGCAGCTCCGGGGGTACCCTTGGGAATGAGCAGTTCTTC
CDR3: CASSSGGTLGNEQFF

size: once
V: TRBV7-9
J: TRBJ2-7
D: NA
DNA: TGTGCCAGCAGCACACAGGGGGGGAGCTACGAGCAGTACTTC
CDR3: CASSTQGGSYEQYF

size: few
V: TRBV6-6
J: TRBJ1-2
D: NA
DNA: TGTGCCAGCAGACTCACGGAGGGCCGTAACTATGGCTACACCTTC
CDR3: CASRLTEGRNYGYTF

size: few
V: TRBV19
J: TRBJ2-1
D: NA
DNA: TGTGCCAGTAGTATGGGCCGACTCCTACTCTTC
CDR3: CASSMGRLLLF

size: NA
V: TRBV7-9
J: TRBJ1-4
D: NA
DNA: TGTGCCAGCAGCTTAGGGGGGACGCAGTGGAAACTGTTTTTT
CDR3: CASSLGGTQWKLFF

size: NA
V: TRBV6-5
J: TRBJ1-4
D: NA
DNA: TGTGCCAGCAGTTACGATCAGGGGTTGGGGGAAAAACTGTTTTTT
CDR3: CASSYDQGLGEKLFF

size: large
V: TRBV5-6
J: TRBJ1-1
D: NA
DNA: TGTGCCAGCAGCGCACGGGGGCTTATTGCCACTGAAGCTTTCTTT
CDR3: CASSARGLIATEAFF